This T cell receptor beta chain is from a study of CXCR3-negative and CXCR3-positive naive CD8 T cells. Notes on the study in general: Researchers reported similar TRBV-TRBJ usage in naive CXCR3-negative and CXCR3-positive cells, though memory differed. Comparably high diversity marked both naive subsets, whereas memory CD8+ cells had much lower diversity. Comparison of naive cells showed more hydrophobic TRB CDR3s in CXCR3-positive than in CXCR3-negative naive cells.

The CDR3 totals 15 residues. Germline-derived CDR1 and CDR2 are SNHLY and FYNNEI. The method, 5' RACE with UMI labels, was used to prepare the TRB cDNA libraries. TCRdb reanalyzed the 5' RACE reads, giving one entry per CDR3 protein sequence and no DNA. Its clone listing holds 150,000 or so distinct CDR3 sequences. Comment on this clonotype: Its antigen is not identified.

Sequencing was carried out using naive CXCR3+ CD8+ T cells from blood. Sample subset: CD45RO-CCR7+CD27+CD95- naive CD8+ T cells expressing CXCR3 (TNR3+). This TCR came from a human donor in good health. Some clones in this sample may be carry-over from other donors' samples. The chain is built from TRBV2 and TRBJ1-5. This chain's CDR3 is CASSDEDIFKQPQHF.